The 13 T cell receptor beta chains presented below share a single source sample, sequenced in a study of blood T cell repertoires in COVID-19. The protocol was immunoSEQ multiplex PCR, while the TCRdb copy is restricted to in-frame clones and leaves out a portion. The profile shows 120,000 or so clones, approximately 90% of them singletons. The sequenced material came from peripheral blood. These receptors came from a woman between 45 and 65 years old with acute or convalescent COVID-19.

V is TRBV13 and J is TRBJ2-3, with 11 nucleotides matching TRBD2. This CDR3 contains 14 residues. The germline CDR1 and CDR2 sequences are PRHDT and FYEKMQ (reference sequence). Unmatched junction bases numbered 4, after V lost 6 bases and J lost 5 bases. In DNA form, the CDR3 reads TGTGCCAGCAGTCTAGCGGGAGGCGTAGATACGCAGTATTTT. Its translation is CASSLAGGVDTQYF. Complete variable domain (other parts from reference TRBV13 and TRBJ2-3): AAGVIQSPRHLIKEKRETATLKCYPIPRHDTVYWYQQGPGQDPQFLISFYEKMQSDKGSIPDRFSAQQFSDYHSELNMSSLELGDSALYFCASSLAGGVDTQYFGPGTRLTVL.

The chain joins TRBV7-2 to TRBJ2-3; tentatively, D is TRBD1 (6 bases). With 4 bases removed from V and 0 bases from J, the gap between germline ends came to 11 bases. The CDR3 is 15 amino acids. Germline lookup yields CDR1 SGHTA and CDR2 FQGNSA. CDR3 region: CASSSRTVSTDTQYF. As DNA, the CDR3 is TGTGCCAGCAGCTCACGGACAGTTAGCACAGATACGCAGTATTTT. Using reference TRBV7-2 and TRBJ2-3 for the parts outside the CDR3, the full variable domain is GAGVSQSPSNKVTEKGKDVELRCDPISGHTALYWYRQSLGQGLEFLIYFQGNSAPDKSGLPSDRFSAERTGGSVSTLTIQRTQQEDSAVYLCASSSRTVSTDTQYFGPGTRLTVL.

This rearrangement joins TRBV6-5 to TRBJ2-2; D gene ambiguous. This CDR3 comprises 11 residues. Germline-derived CDR1 and CDR2 are MNHEY and SVGAGI. Trimming took 8 bases from V and 6 from J, leaving 7 bases between them. The CDR3 loop reads CASRTAGELFF. CDR3 nucleotide sequence: TGTGCCAGCCGCACAGCCGGGGAGCTGTTTTTT.

The chain has TRBV19 and TRBJ2-1, with 7 bases that match TRBD1. CDR1 and CDR2 (germline): LNHDA, SQIVND (reference sequence). The ends lost 1 base at V and 8 bases at J; junction bases unmatched: 5. CDR3 length equals 14 residues. This CDR3 is CASSIGTGWDEQFF. DNA for the CDR3: TGTGCCAGTAGTATAGGGACAGGTTGGGATGAGCAGTTCTTC.

This chain links TRBV6-5 with TRBJ1-1, with D perhaps matching TRBD1 (5 bases). Germline CDR1 is MNHEY and CDR2 is SVGAGI. The CDR3 contains 14 residues. V was pared by 6 bases and J by 1 base, with 12 bases between. This CDR3 is CASRFPGQNTEAFF. CDR3 nucleotides: TGTGCCAGCAGATTTCCTGGACAGAACACTGAAGCTTTCTTT.

The gene calls are TRBV2 and TRBJ2-5; a possible D gene is TRBD2 (5 bases). The CDR3 has 14 amino acids. Trimming cost V 4 bases and J 5 bases, with 14 bases left between them. The V gene's germline CDR1 is SNHLY and CDR2 FYNNEI. CDR3 in amino acids: CASSVVGVRETQYF. For the CDR3, the DNA is TGTGCCAGCAGTGTTGTGGGAGTGAGGGAGACCCAGTACTTC.

The genes are TRBV27 and TRBJ1-5, with TRBD1 as a possible D gene (5 bases). This CDR3 contains 15 residues. Germline CDR1 and CDR2: MNHEY and SMNVEV (reference sequence). V lost 0 bases to trimming and J lost 5 bases, with 11 bases between them. The CDR3 region is CASSLSGQGYQPQHF. CDR3 in DNA: TGTGCCAGCAGTTTATCGGGGCAGGGATATCAGCCCCAGCATTTT.

V usage is TRBV5-1 and J usage is TRBJ2-7; 7 bases map to TRBD1. CDR1 is SGHRS and CDR2 is YFSETQ in the germline V gene. With 0 bases clipped from V and 5 bases from J, the junction kept 8 bases outside the gene matches. The CDR3 has 15 amino acids. The CDR3 loop reads CASSLGGDRPHEQYF. The CDR3 DNA reads TGCGCCAGCAGCTTGGGAGGGGACAGACCACACGAGCAGTACTTC.

This chain uses TRBV7-6 with TRBJ2-1, with 8 nucleotides matching TRBD2. Germline assignment: CDR1 SGHVS and CDR2 FNYEAQ. V dropped 0 bases and J dropped 4; count of bases not matched to a gene: 2. The CDR3 runs 15 residues. The CDR3 DNA reads as TGTGCCAGCAGCTTAGCACTAGCGGCGTACAATGAGCAGTTCTTC. Translating gives CASSLALAAYNEQFF.

V usage is TRBV19 and J usage is TRBJ2-2; 9 bases are shared with TRBD2. From germline, CDR1 is LNHDA and CDR2 SQIVND (reference sequence). The CDR3 has 18 residues. The J segment lost 0 bases and the V segment lost 7 bases, leaving 12 bases of the junction unmatched. CDR3 nucleotide sequence: TGTGCCAGTACCGAGGAGGTAGCGGGGGTAGCGAACACCGGGGAGCTGTTTTTT. It translates to CASTEEVAGVANTGELFF.

Note on this clone: A read error may account for a junction end that differs from germline. This rearrangement joins TRBV6-5 to TRBJ2-7; D perhaps matches TRBD1 (9 bases). CDR1 MNHEY and CDR2 SVGAGI come from the germline V gene. This CDR3 region has 15 residues. The CDR3 region is CASNYAGQGGGEQYF. The CDR3, as DNA: TGTGCCAGCAATTACGCGGGACAGGGCGGGGGGGAGCAGTACTTC.

This chain connects TRBV19 to TRBJ2-5; 7 bases are shared with TRBD2. The CDR3 loop spans 14 amino acids. The germline V gene has CDR1 LNHDA and CDR2 SQIVND (reference sequence). J was trimmed by 5 bases and V by 5 bases; bases with no gene match: 8. Here the CDR3 reads CASSRGDAYETQYF. The DNA for the CDR3 is TGTGCCAGTAGTCGGGGGGACGCTTATGAGACCCAGTACTTC.

This rearrangement joins TRBV7-8 to TRBJ1-1; unclear D gene. V lost 8 bases, J lost 0 bases, and 13 bases lay in between. Germline assignment: CDR1 SGHVS and CDR2 FQNEAQ. This CDR3 is built from 14 residues. The CDR3 here is CASLDRGMNTEAFF. CDR3 coding DNA: TGTGCCAGCCTCGATAGAGGGATGAACACTGAAGCTTTCTTT.